There are a few counts of the clone carrying this T cell receptor (beta chain). The data stem from a study of T-cell memory formation after mild COVID-19. Background on the study: TCR clusters were largely donor specific.

Barcoded TCR alpha and TCR beta cDNA libraries with UMIs came from 5'RACE using constant-segment primers. A single record per CDR3 protein comes from TCRdb applying MiXCR to the 5' RACE reads. The sample shows 380,000 or so distinct CDR3 sequences, about 13% of them seen only once. The CDR3 sequence is 14 residues long. Trimming left V 5 bases short and J 8 bases short, with 15 bases between. Germline V gene lookup returns CDR1 SGHTA and CDR2 FQGNSA. The sequenced sample consisted of PBMCs or a T cell subset sorted from them (not recorded which). This receptor was taken from a man aged 18 to 29 who had mild COVID-19 (a few samples of this study predate the infection). Cell type and time point are not known. The rearrangement links TRBV7-2 to TRBJ1-4; a possible D gene is TRBD1 (5 bases). The CDR3 bases are TGTGCCAGCAGCCCTCCCCTGGGGGGGGAAAAACTGTTTTTT. As protein: CASSPPLGGEKLFF.